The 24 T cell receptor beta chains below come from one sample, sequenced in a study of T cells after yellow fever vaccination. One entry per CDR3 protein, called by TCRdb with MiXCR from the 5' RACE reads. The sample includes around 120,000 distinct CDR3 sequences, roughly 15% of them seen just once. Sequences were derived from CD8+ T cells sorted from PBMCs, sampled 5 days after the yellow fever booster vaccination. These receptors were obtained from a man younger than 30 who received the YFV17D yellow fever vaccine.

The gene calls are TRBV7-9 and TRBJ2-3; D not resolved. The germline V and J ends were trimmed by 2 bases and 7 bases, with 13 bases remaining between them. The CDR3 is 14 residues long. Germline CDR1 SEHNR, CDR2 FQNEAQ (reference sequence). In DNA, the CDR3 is TGTGCCAGCAGCTTAACGGAAGATATAAATACGCAGTATTTT. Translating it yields CASSLTEDINTQYF.

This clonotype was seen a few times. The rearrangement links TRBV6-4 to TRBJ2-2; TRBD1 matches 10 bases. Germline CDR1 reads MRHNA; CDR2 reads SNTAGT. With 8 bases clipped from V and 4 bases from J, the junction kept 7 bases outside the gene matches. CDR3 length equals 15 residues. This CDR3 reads CASPGQGRSTGELFF. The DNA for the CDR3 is TGTGCCAGCCCGGGACAGGGGAGATCCACCGGGGAGCTGTTTTTT.

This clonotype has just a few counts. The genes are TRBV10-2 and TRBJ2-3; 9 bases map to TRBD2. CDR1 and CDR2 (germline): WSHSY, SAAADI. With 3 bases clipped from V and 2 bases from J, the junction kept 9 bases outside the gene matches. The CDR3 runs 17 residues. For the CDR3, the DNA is TGCGCCAGCAGTGACAGGACTAGCGTGGGGATCACAGATACGCAGTATTTT. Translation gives CASSDRTSVGITDTQYF.

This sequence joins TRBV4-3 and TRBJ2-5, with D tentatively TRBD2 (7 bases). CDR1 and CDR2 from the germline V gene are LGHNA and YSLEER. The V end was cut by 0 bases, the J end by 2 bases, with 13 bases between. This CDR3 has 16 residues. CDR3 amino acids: CASSQDLRGAQETQYF. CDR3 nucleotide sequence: TGCGCCAGCAGCCAAGATCTACGGGGGGCACAAGAGACCCAGTACTTC.

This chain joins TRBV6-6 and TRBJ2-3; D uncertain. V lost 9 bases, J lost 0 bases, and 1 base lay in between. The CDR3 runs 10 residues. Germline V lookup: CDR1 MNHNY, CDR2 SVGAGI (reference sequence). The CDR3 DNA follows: TGTGCCAGTAGCACAGATACGCAGTATTTT. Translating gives CASSTDTQYF.

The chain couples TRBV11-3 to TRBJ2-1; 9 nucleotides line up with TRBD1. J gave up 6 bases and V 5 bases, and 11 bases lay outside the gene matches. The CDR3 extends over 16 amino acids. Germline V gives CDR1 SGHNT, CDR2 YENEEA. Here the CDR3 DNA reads TGTGCCAGCAGCCGAACCGGGACAGGGAGTTCCAATGAGCAGTTCTTC. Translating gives CASSRTGTGSSNEQFF.

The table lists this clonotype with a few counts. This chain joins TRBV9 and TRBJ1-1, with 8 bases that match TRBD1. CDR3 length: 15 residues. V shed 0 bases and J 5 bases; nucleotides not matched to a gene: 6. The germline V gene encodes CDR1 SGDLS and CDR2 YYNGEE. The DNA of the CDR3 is TGTGCCAGCAGCGTAGCAGGGGGCTACCAGACTGAAGCTTTCTTT. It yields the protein CASSVAGGYQTEAFF.

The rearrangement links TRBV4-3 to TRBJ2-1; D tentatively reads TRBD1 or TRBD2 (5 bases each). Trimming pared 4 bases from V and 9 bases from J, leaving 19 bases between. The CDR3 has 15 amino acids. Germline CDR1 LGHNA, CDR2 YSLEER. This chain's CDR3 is CASSPLHQGRPEQFF. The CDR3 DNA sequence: TGCGCCAGCAGCCCCCTCCATCAGGGACGGCCTGAGCAGTTCTTC.

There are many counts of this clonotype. This CDR3 reads CASSYLVDTGELFF. CDR3 bases: TGTGCCAGCAGTTACCTGGTCGACACCGGGGAGCTGTTTTTT. This sequence joins TRBV6-5 and TRBJ2-2; no clear D. The germline CDR1 and CDR2 sequences are MNHEY and SVGAGI. The V and J ends lost 2 bases and 3 bases respectively, with 7 bases between them. The CDR3 has 14 residues.

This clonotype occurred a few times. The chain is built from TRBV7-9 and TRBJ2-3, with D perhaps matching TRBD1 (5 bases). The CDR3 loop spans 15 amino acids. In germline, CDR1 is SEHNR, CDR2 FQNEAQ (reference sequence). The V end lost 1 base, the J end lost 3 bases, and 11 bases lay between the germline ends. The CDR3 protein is CASSLVRVPTDTQYF. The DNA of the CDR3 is TGTGCCAGCAGCTTAGTCAGGGTGCCGACAGATACGCAGTATTTT.

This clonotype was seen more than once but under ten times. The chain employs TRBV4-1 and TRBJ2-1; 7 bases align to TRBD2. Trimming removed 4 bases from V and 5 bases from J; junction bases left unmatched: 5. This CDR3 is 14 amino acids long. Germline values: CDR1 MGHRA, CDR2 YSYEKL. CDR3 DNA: TGCGCCAGCAGCCGTCTAGCGGATGACAATGAGCAGTTCTTC. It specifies CASSRLADDNEQFF.

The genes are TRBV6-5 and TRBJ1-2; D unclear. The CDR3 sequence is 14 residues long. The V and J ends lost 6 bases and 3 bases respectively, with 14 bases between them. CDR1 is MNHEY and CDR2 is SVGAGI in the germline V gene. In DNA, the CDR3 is TGTGCCAGCAGCTTGCACGCAGGAGACTATGGCTACACCTTC. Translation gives CASSLHAGDYGYTF.

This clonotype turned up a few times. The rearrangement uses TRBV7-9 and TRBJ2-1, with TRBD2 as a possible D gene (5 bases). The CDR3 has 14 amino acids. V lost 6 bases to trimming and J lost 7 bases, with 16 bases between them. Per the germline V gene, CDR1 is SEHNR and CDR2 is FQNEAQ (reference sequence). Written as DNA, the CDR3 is TGTGCCAGCAGATCTTCCGGGGTGAGGAATGAGCAGTTCTTC. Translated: CASRSSGVRNEQFF.

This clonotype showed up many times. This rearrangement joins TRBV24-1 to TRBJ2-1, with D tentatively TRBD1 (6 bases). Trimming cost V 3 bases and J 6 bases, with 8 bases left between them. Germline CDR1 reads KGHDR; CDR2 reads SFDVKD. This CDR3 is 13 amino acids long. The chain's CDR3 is CATSDETGNEQFF. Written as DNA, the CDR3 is TGTGCCACCAGTGATGAGACAGGCAATGAGCAGTTCTTC.

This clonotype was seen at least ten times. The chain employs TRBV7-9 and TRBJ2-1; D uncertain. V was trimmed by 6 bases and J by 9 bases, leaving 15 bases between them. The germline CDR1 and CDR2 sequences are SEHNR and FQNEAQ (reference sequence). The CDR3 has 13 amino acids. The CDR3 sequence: CASRFPVLGEQFF. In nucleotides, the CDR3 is TGTGCCAGCAGGTTTCCCGTTTTGGGTGAGCAGTTCTTC.

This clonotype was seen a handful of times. The CDR3 is CASSRRGGSDGELFF. CDR3 DNA: TGTGCCAGCAGCCGGAGAGGGGGCTCAGACGGGGAGCTGTTTTTT. J is TRBJ2-2 and V is TRBV3-1; 7 nucleotides match TRBD1. This CDR3 has 15 amino acids. Trimming took 4 bases from V and 7 from J; bases not matched to a gene: 9. In germline, CDR1 is LGHDT, CDR2 YNNKEL (reference sequence).

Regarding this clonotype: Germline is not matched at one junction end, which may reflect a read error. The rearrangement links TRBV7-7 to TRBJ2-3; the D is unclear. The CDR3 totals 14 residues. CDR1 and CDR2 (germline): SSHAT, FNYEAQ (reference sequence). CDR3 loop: CASSSFSSTDTQYF. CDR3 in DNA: TGTGCTAGCAGCTCCTTCTCCAGCACAGATACGCAGTATTTT.

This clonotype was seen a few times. The CDR3 loop is CASSLEAGGLGETQYF. The CDR3 DNA is TGTGCCAGCAGCTTAGAGGCGGGGGGGCTGGGGGAGACCCAGTACTTC. V gene TRBV7-8 combines with J gene TRBJ2-5; 9 bases are shared with TRBD2. The CDR3 has 16 residues. V lost 1 base and J lost 5; bases outside the gene matches: 8. The V gene's germline CDR1 is SGHVS and CDR2 FQNEAQ.

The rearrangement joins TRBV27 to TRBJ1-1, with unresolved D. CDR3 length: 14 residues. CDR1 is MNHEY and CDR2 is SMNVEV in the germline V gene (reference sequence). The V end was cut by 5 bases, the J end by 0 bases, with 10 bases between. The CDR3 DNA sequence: TGTGCCAGCAGTCCCTCGGGCATGAACACTGAAGCTTTCTTT. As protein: CASSPSGMNTEAFF.

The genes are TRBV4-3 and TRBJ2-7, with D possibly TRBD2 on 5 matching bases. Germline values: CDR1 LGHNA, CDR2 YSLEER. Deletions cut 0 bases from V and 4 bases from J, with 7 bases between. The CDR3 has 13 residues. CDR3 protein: CASSQDRGYEQYV. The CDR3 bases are TGCGCCAGCAGCCAAGATCGGGGTTACGAGCAGTACGTC.

The CDR3 reads CAIISGPTAGYGYTF. The CDR3 DNA is TGTGCCATCATTTCAGGGCCCACCGCCGGCTATGGCTACACCTTC. The chain recombines TRBV10-3 with TRBJ1-2, with a possible D match to TRBD1 (5 bases). Germline V gene sequence: CDR1 ENHRY, CDR2 SYGVKD. The CDR3 loop spans 15 amino acids. Trimming took 7 bases from V and 4 from J, leaving 19 bases between them.

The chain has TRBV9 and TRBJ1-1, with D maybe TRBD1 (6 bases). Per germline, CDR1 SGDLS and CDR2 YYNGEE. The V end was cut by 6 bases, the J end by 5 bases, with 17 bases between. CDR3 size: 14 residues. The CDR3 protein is CASNPTAGETEAFF. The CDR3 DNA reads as TGTGCCAGCAACCCAACGGCAGGGGAAACTGAAGCTTTCTTT.

CDR3: CASSLLANSPLHF. Here the CDR3 DNA reads TGCGCCAGCAGCCTACTCGCGAATTCACCCCTCCACTTT. V and J are TRBV4-1 and TRBJ1-6; D gene uncertain. The CDR3 sequence is 13 residues long. Germline loops: CDR1 MGHRA, CDR2 YSYEKL. V was shortened by 4 bases and J by 7 bases, with 8 bases between the two germline ends.

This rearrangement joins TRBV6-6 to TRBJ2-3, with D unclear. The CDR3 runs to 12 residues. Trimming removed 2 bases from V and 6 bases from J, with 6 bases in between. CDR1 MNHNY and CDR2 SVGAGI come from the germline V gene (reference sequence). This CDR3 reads CASSYGMDTQYF. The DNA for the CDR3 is TGTGCCAGCAGTTACGGGATGGATACGCAGTATTTT.